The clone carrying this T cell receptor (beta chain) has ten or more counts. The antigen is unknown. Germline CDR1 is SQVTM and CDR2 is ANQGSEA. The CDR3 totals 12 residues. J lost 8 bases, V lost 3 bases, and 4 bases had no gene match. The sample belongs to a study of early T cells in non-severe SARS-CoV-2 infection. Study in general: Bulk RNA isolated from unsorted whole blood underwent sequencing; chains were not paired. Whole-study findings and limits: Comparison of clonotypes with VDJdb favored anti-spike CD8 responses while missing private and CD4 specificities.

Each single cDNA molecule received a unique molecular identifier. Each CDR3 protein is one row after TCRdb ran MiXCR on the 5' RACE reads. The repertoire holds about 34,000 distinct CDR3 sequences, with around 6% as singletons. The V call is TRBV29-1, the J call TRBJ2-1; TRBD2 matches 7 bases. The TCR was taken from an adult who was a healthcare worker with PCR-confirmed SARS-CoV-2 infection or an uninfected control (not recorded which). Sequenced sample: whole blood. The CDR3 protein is CSVDGLDYEQFF. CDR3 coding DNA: TGCAGCGTTGACGGACTAGATTATGAGCAGTTCTTC.